Shown below are 30 T cell receptor beta chains from a single sample sequenced in a study of neurological immune-mediated disorders. TCRdb reprocessed the 5' RACE reads via MiXCR and lists one record per CDR3 protein. The sample carries 50,000 to 75,000 distinct CDR3 sequences, 3.5% to 4.5% recorded once. The material sequenced was PBMCs. The receptor set was obtained from a man aged 50 or older with multiple sclerosis.

Concerning this clonotype itself: Since a much larger clone is just one base distant, this may be a read error. Since no conserved phenylalanine or tryptophan closes the CDR3, a read error is the likely cause. This sequence joins TRBV20-1 and TRBJ2-6, with D hard to call. The CDR3 has 14 amino acids. Trimming took 3 bases from V and 2 from J, leaving 8 bases between them. Germline lookup yields CDR1 DFQATT and CDR2 SNEGSKA (reference sequence). CDR3 nucleotides: TGCAGTGCTAGTGGTCTTGCTGGGGCCAACGTCCTGACTATC. Translating it yields CSASGLAGANVLTI.

This clonotype was seen many times. The V gene is TRBV6-5, the J gene TRBJ2-3, with 15 bases matching TRBD2. The germline V gene encodes CDR1 MNHEY and CDR2 SVGAGI. This CDR3 has 15 amino acids. J lost 7 bases, V lost 2 bases, and 1 base had no gene match. The CDR3 DNA reads as TGTGCCAGCAGTTACGGGACTAGCGGGGGGTATACGCAGTATTTT. Protein product: CASSYGTSGGYTQYF.

This clonotype was observed at least ten times. This chain joins TRBV4-3 and TRBJ1-3; D gene ambiguous. Between the trimmed V and J ends, which lost 4 bases and 0 bases, there was a span of 13 bases. Germline V gene data show CDR1 as LGHNA and CDR2 as YSLEER. CDR3 length: 16 amino acids. CDR3 amino acids: CASSPRQADSGNTIYF. As DNA, the CDR3 is TGCGCCAGCAGCCCCAGGCAGGCCGACTCTGGAAACACCATATATTTT.

The table lists this clonotype with many counts. The rearrangement uses TRBV20-1 and TRBJ2-1; D is ambiguous. V lost 3 bases and J 10 bases, leaving 10 bases between the germline ends. CDR3 length: 11 amino acids. Germline assignment: CDR1 DFQATT and CDR2 SNEGSKA (reference sequence). This chain's CDR3 is CSARPPVEQFF. In DNA form, the CDR3 reads TGCAGTGCTAGGCCCCCTGTCGAGCAGTTCTTC.

This clonotype has a count of ten or more. The chain couples TRBV14 to TRBJ2-5, with TRBD2 as a possible D gene (5 bases). Trimming removed 4 bases at V and 2 bases at J, with 17 bases between. The germline V gene encodes CDR1 SGHDN and CDR2 FVKESK. There are 16 residues in the CDR3. This CDR3 is CASSLYTGITQETQYF. CDR3 coding DNA: TGTGCCAGCAGCCTTTACACCGGGATCACTCAAGAGACCCAGTACTTC.

This clonotype was detected only a few times. V gene TRBV6-6 combines with J gene TRBJ2-5; 7 nucleotides match TRBD1. Germline V gives CDR1 MNHNY, CDR2 SVGAGI (reference sequence). V trimming: 2 bases; J trimming: 0 bases; junction bases outside the gene matches: 3. The CDR3 contains 15 residues. The CDR3 loop reads CASSYGGQNQETQYF. The CDR3 DNA reads TGTGCCAGCAGTTACGGGGGACAGAACCAAGAGACCCAGTACTTC.

This clonotype has at least ten counts. The rearrangement joins TRBV20-1 to TRBJ2-7; tentatively, D is TRBD2 (7 bases). The CDR3 contains 14 residues. The germline gives CDR1 DFQATT, CDR2 SNEGSKA (reference sequence). Between the trimmed V and J ends, which lost 0 bases and 6 bases, there was a span of 15 bases. The CDR3 sequence is CSARDYRGGGEQYV. The CDR3 DNA reads as TGCAGTGCTAGAGATTACCGGGGAGGGGGCGAGCAGTACGTC.

There are many counts of this clonotype. The chain recombines TRBV27 with TRBJ2-7, with 10 nucleotides matching TRBD1. The CDR3 is 16 residues long. Unmatched junction bases numbered 13, after V lost 8 bases and J lost 3 bases. Per germline, CDR1 MNHEY and CDR2 SMNVEV (reference sequence). CDR3 sequence: CASGFLGTGANYEQYV. The CDR3 DNA reads TGTGCCAGCGGGTTCCTGGGGACAGGGGCTAACTACGAGCAGTACGTC.

This clonotype was recorded at least ten times. This chain connects TRBV6-5 to TRBJ2-3; D is possibly TRBD1 (6 bases). The CDR3 is 16 residues long. The germline gives CDR1 MNHEY, CDR2 SVGAGI. V lost 7 bases to trimming and J lost 0 bases, with 17 bases between them. The CDR3 spells CASNTRGRASTDTQYF. The CDR3 DNA sequence: TGTGCCAGCAACACCAGGGGACGTGCTAGCACAGATACGCAGTATTTT.

This chain links TRBV4-1 with TRBJ2-1; D uncertain. CDR1 MGHRA and CDR2 YSYEKL come from the germline V gene. This CDR3 is 15 amino acids long. With 0 bases removed from V and 8 bases from J, the gap between germline ends came to 14 bases. CDR3 in amino acids: CASSQEGRPWYEQFF. The CDR3 nucleotides read TGCGCCAGCAGCCAAGAAGGCAGGCCGTGGTATGAGCAGTTCTTC.

Comment on this clonotype: A much larger clone is a single base away; this may be a read error. CDR3 amino acids: CASSQDLGLPYEHYF. CDR3 in DNA: TGCGCCAGCAGCCAAGATTTGGGACTACCCTACGAGCATTACTTC. The chain has TRBV4-1 and TRBJ2-7; 7 nucleotides agree with TRBD2. The germline V gene encodes CDR1 MGHRA and CDR2 YSYEKL. This CDR3 is built from 15 residues.

This clonotype was counted many times. V is TRBV3-1 and J is TRBJ1-1; a weak D match, TRBD1 (6 bases). Looked up from germline, CDR1 is LGHDT and CDR2 is YNNKEL (reference sequence). V was trimmed by 4 bases and J by 5 bases, leaving 14 bases between them. The CDR3 length is 14 residues. CDR3 nucleotides: TGTGCCAGCAGCCGACCGGGGGCGGGGACTGAAGCTTTCTTT. It encodes CASSRPGAGTEAFF.

This chain joins TRBV7-2 and TRBJ2-2, with no clear D. Germline V gives CDR1 SGHTA, CDR2 FQGNSA. V lost 1 base and J 4 bases, leaving 7 bases between the germline ends. The CDR3 is 14 amino acids. The CDR3 here is CASSLDLGTGELFF. The DNA for the CDR3 is TGTGCCAGCAGCTTAGACTTGGGCACCGGGGAGCTGTTTTTT.

CDR3 bases: TGTGCCAGCAGCCAGGGACTGGTAGCTTTCTTT. It translates to CASSQGLVAFF. V is TRBV3-1 and J is TRBJ1-1; D may be TRBD1 (5 bases). Germline CDR1 reads LGHDT; CDR2 reads YNNKEL (reference sequence). The CDR3 is 11 residues long. Trimming shortened V by 3 bases and J by 10 bases, and 9 bases separated the two germline ends.

Many counts were recorded for this clonotype. The CDR3 DNA is TGTGCCACCATTGAGGCGGGGGGATTCTACGAGCAGTACGTC. Protein sequence: CATIEAGGFYEQYV. The V and J genes are TRBV6-2 or TRBV6-3 and TRBJ2-7, with 8 bases matching TRBD2. This CDR3 has 14 amino acids. Unmatched junction bases numbered 11, after V lost 10 bases and J lost 3 bases. Looked up from germline, CDR1 is MNHEY and CDR2 is SVGEGT.

This clonotype was counted at least ten times. The V gene is TRBV20-1, the J gene TRBJ1-5; D is perhaps TRBD1 (5 bases). Trimming removed 3 bases at V and 2 bases at J, with 5 bases between. CDR1 and CDR2 from the germline V gene are DFQATT and SNEGSKA (reference sequence). This CDR3 region has 12 residues. The DNA of the CDR3 is TGCAGTGCTAGCAGGGGCAATCAGCCCCAGCATTTT. Translating gives CSASRGNQPQHF.

Ten or more counts support this clonotype. The chain employs TRBV7-8 and TRBJ2-1; D is perhaps TRBD2 (5 bases). CDR3 size: 16 residues. The germline V gene has CDR1 SGHVS and CDR2 FQNEAQ. The V gene lost 1 base and the J gene lost 4 bases, with 14 bases spanning the gap. The CDR3 here is CASSLGVGRGYNEQFF. CDR3 coding DNA: TGTGCCAGCAGCTTAGGCGTGGGGAGAGGATACAATGAGCAGTTCTTC.

This clonotype was counted at least ten times. The V call is TRBV10-1, the J call TRBJ2-5; 8 positions agree with TRBD2. The CDR3 consists of 15 residues. V was pared by 5 bases and J by 0 bases, with 5 bases of the junction left unmatched. Germline-derived CDR1 and CDR2 are WNHNN and SYGVQD (reference sequence). CDR3 sequence: CASSPILADQETQYF. The CDR3 region has the DNA TGCGCCAGCAGTCCAATACTAGCGGACCAAGAGACCCAGTACTTC.

This clonotype was seen at least ten times. The chain couples TRBV9 to TRBJ2-1; D is ambiguous. The CDR3 consists of 13 residues. Germline V gives CDR1 SGDLS, CDR2 YYNGEE. V was shortened by 2 bases and J by 8 bases, with 11 bases between the two germline ends. This chain's CDR3 is CASSVTPSDEQFF. The CDR3 DNA follows: TGTGCCAGCAGCGTGACACCCTCGGATGAGCAGTTCTTC.

The sample holds many counts of this clonotype. The chain is built from TRBV2 and TRBJ2-7; maybe TRBD1 (6 bases). V lost 4 bases to trimming and J lost 0 bases, with 13 bases between them. Germline V gene data show CDR1 as SNHLY and CDR2 as FYNNEI. This CDR3 has 15 amino acids. Written as DNA, the CDR3 is TGTGCCAGCAGTGCCTGGGACACGAGCTCCTACGAGCAGTACTTC. It yields the protein CASSAWDTSSYEQYF. The full variable domain, rest sourced from reference TRBV2 and TRBJ2-7, is EPEVTQTPSHQVTQMGQEVILRCVPISNHLYFYWYRQILGQKVEFLVSFYNNEISEKSEIFDDQFSVERPDGSNFTLKIRSTKLEDSAMYFCASSAWDTSSYEQYFGPGTRLTVT.

This clonotype was detected many times. Possible read error: a much larger clone is one base away. V and J are TRBV12-3 or TRBV12-4 and TRBJ1-1, with a tentative D call TRBD1 (5 bases). Trimming took 6 bases from V and 7 from J, leaving 12 bases between them. The CDR3 is 12 amino acids. For the CDR3, the DNA is TGTGCCAGCAGCAACGGGAGGGGTGAAGCTTTCTTT. This codes for CASSNGRGEAFF.

This clonotype was counted many times. The gene calls are TRBV20-1 and TRBJ2-7; 12 nucleotides agree with TRBD2. The CDR3 sequence is 13 residues long. Trimming cost V 6 bases and J 7 bases; bases outside gene matches: 7. CDR1 is DFQATT, CDR2 SNEGSKA, per germline (reference sequence). The CDR3 loop is CSAVLAGGGEQYV. Here the CDR3 DNA reads TGCAGTGCGGTACTAGCGGGGGGAGGAGAGCAGTACGTC.

This clonotype has a count of ten or more. The chain couples TRBV5-1 to TRBJ1-1, with D unclear. Germline assignment: CDR1 SGHRS and CDR2 YFSETQ. Trimming took 0 bases from V and 0 from J, leaving 12 bases between them. This CDR3 has 16 amino acids. As DNA, the CDR3 is TGCGCCAGCAGCTTGGTCCACCTAAGAATGAACACTGAAGCTTTCTTT. Translated, it gives CASSLVHLRMNTEAFF.

At least ten counts were recorded for this clonotype. V gene TRBV6-1 combines with J gene TRBJ1-1; D ambiguous. The V gene's germline CDR1 is MNHNS and CDR2 SASEGT. The CDR3 has 12 amino acids. Trimming left V 8 bases short and J 1 base short, with 8 bases between. The CDR3 reads CASWRKNTEAFF. The CDR3 region has the DNA TGTGCCAGCTGGAGAAAGAACACTGAAGCTTTCTTT.

This clonotype was recorded a few times. This chain links TRBV5-1 with TRBJ2-3; 8 bases map to TRBD1. V shed 4 bases and J 1 base; nucleotides not matched to a gene: 8. The CDR3 is 16 amino acids. Germline V gene data show CDR1 as SGHRS and CDR2 as YFSETQ. The CDR3 DNA is TGCGCCAGCAGCCGAGAACAGGGGGTACGCACAGATACGCAGTATTTT. Residues: CASSREQGVRTDTQYF.

Many counts were recorded for this clonotype. The chain couples TRBV18 to TRBJ1-1; TRBD1 might be the D (6 bases). The CDR3 is 14 amino acids. V was cut by 8 bases and J by 0 bases, with 13 bases left in between. Germline CDR1 KGHSH, CDR2 LQKENI. CDR3 DNA sequence: TGTGCCAGCATGGGACAAGCCATGAACACTGAAGCTTTCTTT. Residues: CASMGQAMNTEAFF.

This clonotype has at least ten counts. The chain couples TRBV4-1 to TRBJ1-1; D unresolved. Trimming cost V 4 bases and J 0 bases, with 15 bases left between them. The V gene's germline CDR1 is MGHRA and CDR2 YSYEKL. This CDR3 comprises 16 residues. The CDR3: CASSLRWGEVNTEAFF. The CDR3 coding sequence is TGCGCCAGCAGCCTAAGATGGGGAGAAGTGAACACTGAAGCTTTCTTT.

Many counts were recorded for this clonotype. The chain employs TRBV20-1 and TRBJ2-7; TRBD2 matches 7 bases. Germline values: CDR1 DFQATT, CDR2 SNEGSKA (reference sequence). The junction had 5 bases not matched to a gene; V was cut back by 3 bases and J by 0 bases. This CDR3 spans 14 amino acids. CDR3 protein: CSASKRDISYEQYF. In DNA form, the CDR3 reads TGCAGTGCTAGTAAGCGGGATATCTCCTACGAGCAGTACTTC.

This clonotype was counted ten times or more. The chain joins TRBV5-6 to TRBJ1-2, with D tentatively TRBD1 (6 bases). Germline CDR1 and CDR2: SGHDT and YYEEEE. CDR3 length: 14 amino acids. V lost 4 bases to trimming and J lost 3 bases, with 13 bases between them. CDR3 loop: CASSPRQAYYGYTF. The CDR3 region has the DNA TGTGCCAGCAGCCCTCGACAGGCATACTATGGCTACACCTTC.

This clonotype was seen at least ten times. CDR3: CASGAGPPGELFF. CDR3 nucleotide sequence: TGTGCCAGCGGGGCGGGGCCTCCCGGGGAGCTGTTTTTT. The rearrangement joins TRBV28 to TRBJ2-2, with a possible D match to TRBD2 (6 bases). CDR3 size: 13 residues. From germline, CDR1 is MDHEN and CDR2 SYDVKM. Trimming cost V 8 bases and J 6 bases, with 13 bases left between them.